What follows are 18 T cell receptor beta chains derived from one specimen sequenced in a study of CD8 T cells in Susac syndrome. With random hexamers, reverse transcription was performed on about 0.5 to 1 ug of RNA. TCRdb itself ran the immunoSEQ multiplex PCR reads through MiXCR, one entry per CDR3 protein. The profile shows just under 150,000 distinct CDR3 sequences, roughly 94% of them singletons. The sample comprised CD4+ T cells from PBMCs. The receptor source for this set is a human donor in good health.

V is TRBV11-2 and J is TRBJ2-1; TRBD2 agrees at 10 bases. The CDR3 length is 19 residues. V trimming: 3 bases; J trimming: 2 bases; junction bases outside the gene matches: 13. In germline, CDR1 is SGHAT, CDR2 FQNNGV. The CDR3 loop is CASSFGLTASGRTYNEQFF. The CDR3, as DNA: TGTGCCAGCAGCTTTGGGTTAACCGCTAGCGGGAGAACCTACAATGAGCAGTTCTTC.

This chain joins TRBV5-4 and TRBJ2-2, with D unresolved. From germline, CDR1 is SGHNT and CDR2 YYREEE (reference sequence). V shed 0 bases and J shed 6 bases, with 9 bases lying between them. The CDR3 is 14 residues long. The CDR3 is CASSLVHGPGELFF. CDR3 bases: TGTGCCAGCAGCTTGGTACACGGACCCGGGGAGCTGTTTTTT.

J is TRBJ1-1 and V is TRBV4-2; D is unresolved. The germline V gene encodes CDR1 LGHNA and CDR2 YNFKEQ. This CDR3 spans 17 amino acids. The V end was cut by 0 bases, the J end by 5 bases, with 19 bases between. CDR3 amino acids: CASSQDLFEGYGTEAFF. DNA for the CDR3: TGTGCCAGCAGCCAAGATCTATTTGAAGGGTATGGGACTGAAGCTTTCTTT.

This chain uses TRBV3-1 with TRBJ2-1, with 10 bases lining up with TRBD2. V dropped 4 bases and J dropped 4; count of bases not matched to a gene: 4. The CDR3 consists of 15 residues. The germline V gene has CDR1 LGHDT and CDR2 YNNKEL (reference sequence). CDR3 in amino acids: CASSLGGLAYNEQFF. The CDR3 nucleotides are TGTGCCAGCAGCCTGGGGGGACTAGCGTACAATGAGCAGTTCTTC.

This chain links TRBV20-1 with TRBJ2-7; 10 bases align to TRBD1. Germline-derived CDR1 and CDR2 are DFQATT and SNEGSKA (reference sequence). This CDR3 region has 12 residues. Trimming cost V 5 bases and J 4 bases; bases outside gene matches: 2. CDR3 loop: CSAVGQGYEQYF. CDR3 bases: TGCAGTGCTGTGGGACAGGGGTACGAGCAGTACTTC.

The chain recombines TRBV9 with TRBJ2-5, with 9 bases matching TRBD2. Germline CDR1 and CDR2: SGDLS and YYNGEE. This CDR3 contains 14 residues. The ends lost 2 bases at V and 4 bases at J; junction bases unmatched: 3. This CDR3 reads CASSVGLAIETQYF. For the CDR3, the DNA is TGTGCCAGCAGCGTGGGACTAGCCATAGAGACCCAGTACTTC.

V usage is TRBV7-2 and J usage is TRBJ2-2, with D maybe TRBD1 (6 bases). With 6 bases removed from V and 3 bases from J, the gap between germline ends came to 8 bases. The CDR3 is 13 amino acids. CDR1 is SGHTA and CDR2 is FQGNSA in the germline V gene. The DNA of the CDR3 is TGTGCCAGCAGAAGGGGGTACACCGGGGAGCTGTTTTTT. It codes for CASRRGYTGELFF.

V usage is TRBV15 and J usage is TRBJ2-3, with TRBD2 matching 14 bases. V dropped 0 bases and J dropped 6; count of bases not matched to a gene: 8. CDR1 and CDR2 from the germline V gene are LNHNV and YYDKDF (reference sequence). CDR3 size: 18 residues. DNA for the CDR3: TGTGCCACCAGCAGAGATCTGGGGACTAGCGGGAGTCCTGATACGCAGTATTTT. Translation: CATSRDLGTSGSPDTQYF.

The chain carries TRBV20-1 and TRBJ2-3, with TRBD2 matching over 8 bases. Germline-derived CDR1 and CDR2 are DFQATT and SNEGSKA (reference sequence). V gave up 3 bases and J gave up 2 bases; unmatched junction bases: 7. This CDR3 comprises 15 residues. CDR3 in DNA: TGCAGTGCTAGTTATTTAGCGGGAACCACAGATACGCAGTATTTT. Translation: CSASYLAGTTDTQYF.

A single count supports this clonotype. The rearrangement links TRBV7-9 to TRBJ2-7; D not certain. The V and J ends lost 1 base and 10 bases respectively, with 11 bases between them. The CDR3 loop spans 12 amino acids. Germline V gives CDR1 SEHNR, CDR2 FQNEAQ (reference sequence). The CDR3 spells CASSLDRTHQYF. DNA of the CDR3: TGTGCCAGCAGCTTAGACCGAACCCACCAGTACTTC.

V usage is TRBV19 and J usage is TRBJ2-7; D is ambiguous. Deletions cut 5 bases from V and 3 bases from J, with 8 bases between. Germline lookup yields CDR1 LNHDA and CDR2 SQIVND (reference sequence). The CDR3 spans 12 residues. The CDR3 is CASSLSRYEQYF. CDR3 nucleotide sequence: TGTGCCAGTAGTTTGTCCCGCTACGAGCAGTACTTC.

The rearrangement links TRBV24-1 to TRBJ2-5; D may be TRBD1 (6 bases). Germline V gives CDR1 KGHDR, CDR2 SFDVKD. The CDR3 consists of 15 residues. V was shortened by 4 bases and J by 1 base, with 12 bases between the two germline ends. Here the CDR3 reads CATSEGGVGQETQYF. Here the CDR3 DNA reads TGTGCCACCAGTGAAGGGGGTGTGGGCCAAGAGACCCAGTACTTC.

CDR3 DNA: TGTGCCAGCAGCTTCAGGGCGGGGATGGGGAACACTGAAGCTTTCTTT. Protein sequence: CASSFRAGMGNTEAFF. The J gene is TRBJ1-1, the V gene TRBV11-2, with a weak D call TRBD1 (5 bases). Germline CDR1 is SGHAT and CDR2 is FQNNGV. V lost 3 bases and J lost 1, with 15 bases in between. This CDR3 has 16 amino acids.

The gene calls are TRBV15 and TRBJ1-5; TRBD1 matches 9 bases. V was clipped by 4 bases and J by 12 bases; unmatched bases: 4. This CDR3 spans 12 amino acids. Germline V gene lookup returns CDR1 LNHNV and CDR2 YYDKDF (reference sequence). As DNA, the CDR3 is TGTGCCACCAGCAACACAGGGGGCCTCCAGCATTTT. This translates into CATSNTGGLQHF.

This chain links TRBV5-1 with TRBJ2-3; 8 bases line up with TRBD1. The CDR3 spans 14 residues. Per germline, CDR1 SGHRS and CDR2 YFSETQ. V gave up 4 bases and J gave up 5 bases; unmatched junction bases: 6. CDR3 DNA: TGCGCCAGCAGCCCCGGACAGGGACAAGATACGCAGTATTTT. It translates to CASSPGQGQDTQYF.

CDR3 bases: TGTGCCAGCAGGCATACCGGACTAGCGGGAGGCAATGAGCAGTTCTTC. Its protein product is CASRHTGLAGGNEQFF. The chain recombines TRBV2 with TRBJ2-1, with TRBD2 matching over 14 bases. The ends lost 6 bases at V and 6 bases at J; junction bases unmatched: 7. Looked up from germline, CDR1 is SNHLY and CDR2 is FYNNEI. The CDR3 length is 16 residues.

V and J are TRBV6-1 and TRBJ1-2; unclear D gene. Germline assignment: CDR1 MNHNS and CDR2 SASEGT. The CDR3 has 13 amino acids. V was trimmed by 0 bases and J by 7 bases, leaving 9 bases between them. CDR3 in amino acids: CASSEARGSGYTF. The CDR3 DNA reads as TGTGCCAGCAGTGAAGCGCGCGGGTCTGGCTACACCTTC.

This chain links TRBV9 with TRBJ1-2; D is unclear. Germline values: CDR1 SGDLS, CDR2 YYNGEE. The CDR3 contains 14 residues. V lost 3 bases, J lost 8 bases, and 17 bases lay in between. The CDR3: CASSGGLGSRGYTF. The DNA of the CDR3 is TGTGCCAGCAGCGGCGGCCTTGGGAGTCGAGGCTACACCTTC.